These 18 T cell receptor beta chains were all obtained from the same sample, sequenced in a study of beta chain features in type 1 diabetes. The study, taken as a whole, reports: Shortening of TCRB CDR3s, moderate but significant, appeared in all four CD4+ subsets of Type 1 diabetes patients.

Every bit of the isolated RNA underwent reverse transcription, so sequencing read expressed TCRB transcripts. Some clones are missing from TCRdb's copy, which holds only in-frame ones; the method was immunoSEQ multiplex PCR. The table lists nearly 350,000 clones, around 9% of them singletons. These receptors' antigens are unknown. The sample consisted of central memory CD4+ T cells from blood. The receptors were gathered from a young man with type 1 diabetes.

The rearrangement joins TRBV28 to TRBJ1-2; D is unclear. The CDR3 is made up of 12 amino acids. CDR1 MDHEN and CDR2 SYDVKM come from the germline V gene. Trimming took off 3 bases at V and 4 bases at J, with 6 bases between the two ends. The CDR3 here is CASSFEIYGYTF. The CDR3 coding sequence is TGTGCCAGCAGTTTTGAGATCTATGGCTACACCTTC.

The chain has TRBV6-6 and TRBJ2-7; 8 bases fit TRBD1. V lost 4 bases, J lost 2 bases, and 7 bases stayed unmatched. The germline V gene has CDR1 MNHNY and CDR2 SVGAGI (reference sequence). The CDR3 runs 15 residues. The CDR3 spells CASSSPWTGTYEQYF. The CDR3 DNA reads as TGTGCCAGCAGTTCACCCTGGACAGGGACCTACGAGCAGTACTTC.

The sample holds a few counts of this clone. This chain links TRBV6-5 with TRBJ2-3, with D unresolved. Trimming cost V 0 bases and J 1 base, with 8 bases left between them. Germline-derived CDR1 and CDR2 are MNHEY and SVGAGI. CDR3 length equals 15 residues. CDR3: CASSYSDSRTDTQYF. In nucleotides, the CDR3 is TGTGCCAGCAGTTACTCAGACTCTCGCACAGATACGCAGTATTTT.

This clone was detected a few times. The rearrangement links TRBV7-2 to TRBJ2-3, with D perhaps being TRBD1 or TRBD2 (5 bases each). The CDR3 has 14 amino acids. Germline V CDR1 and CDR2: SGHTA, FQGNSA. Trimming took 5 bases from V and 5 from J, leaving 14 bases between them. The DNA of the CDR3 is TGTGCCAGCAGCCCGGTGGGGACCGGAGATACGCAGTATTTT. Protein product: CASSPVGTGDTQYF. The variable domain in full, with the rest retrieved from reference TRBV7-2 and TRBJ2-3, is GAGVSQSPSNKVTEKGKDVELRCDPISGHTALYWYRQSLGQGLEFLIYFQGNSAPDKSGLPSDRFSAERTGGSVSTLTIQRTQQEDSAVYLCASSPVGTGDTQYFGPGTRLTVL.

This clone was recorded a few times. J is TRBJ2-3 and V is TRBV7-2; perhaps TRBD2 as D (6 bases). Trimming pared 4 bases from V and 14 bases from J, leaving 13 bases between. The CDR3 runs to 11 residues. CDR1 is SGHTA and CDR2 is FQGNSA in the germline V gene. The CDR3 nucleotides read TGTGCCAGCAGCTCGGGACTGGTGAGGTATTTT. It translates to CASSSGLVRYF.

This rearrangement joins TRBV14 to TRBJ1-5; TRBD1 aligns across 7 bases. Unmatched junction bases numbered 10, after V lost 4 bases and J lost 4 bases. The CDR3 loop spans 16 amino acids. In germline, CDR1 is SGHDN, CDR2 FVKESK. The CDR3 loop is CASSPPTGLRNQPQHF. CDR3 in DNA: TGTGCCAGCAGCCCGCCGACAGGGTTGCGTAATCAGCCCCAGCATTTT.

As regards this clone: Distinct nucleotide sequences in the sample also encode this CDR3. The CDR3 DNA reads as TGTGCCAGCAGCTCTCACAAGAACACTGAAGCTTTCTTT. Translating gives CASSSHKNTEAFF. The J gene is TRBJ1-1, the V gene TRBV7-2; D call uncertain. CDR1 and CDR2 (germline): SGHTA, FQGNSA. V was cut by 4 bases and J by 1 base, with 7 bases left in between. The CDR3 extends over 13 amino acids.

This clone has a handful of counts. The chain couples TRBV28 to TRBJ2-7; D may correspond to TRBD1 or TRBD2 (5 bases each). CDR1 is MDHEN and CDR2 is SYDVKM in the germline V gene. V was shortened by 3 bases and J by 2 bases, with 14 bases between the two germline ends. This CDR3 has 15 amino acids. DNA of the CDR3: TGTGCCAGCAGTTTTTTCCAGGGAGAGACCTACGAGCAGTACTTC. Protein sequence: CASSFFQGETYEQYF. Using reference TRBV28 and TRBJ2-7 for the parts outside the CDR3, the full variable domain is DVKVTQSSRYLVKRTGEKVFLECVQDMDHENMFWYRQDPGLGLRLIYFSYDVKMKEKGDIPEGYSVSREKKERFSLILESASTNQTSMYLCASSFFQGETYEQYFGPGTRLTVT.

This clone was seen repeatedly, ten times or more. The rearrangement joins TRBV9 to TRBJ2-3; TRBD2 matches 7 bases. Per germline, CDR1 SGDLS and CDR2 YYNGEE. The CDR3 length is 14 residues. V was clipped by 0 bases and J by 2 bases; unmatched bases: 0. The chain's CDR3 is CASSVGLATDTQYF. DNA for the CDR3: TGTGCCAGCAGCGTAGGACTAGCCACAGATACGCAGTATTTT. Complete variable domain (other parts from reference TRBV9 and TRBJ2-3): DSGVTQTPKHLITATGQRVTLRCSPRSGDLSVYWYQQSLDQGLQFLIQYYNGEERAKGNILERFSAQQFPDLHSELNLSSLELGDSALYFCASSVGLATDTQYFGPGTRLTVL.

The CDR3 loop is CASSERPNEQFF. Here the CDR3 DNA reads TGTGCCAGCAGTGAAAGGCCCAATGAGCAGTTCTTC. This chain uses TRBV6-1 with TRBJ2-1; D unresolved. The CDR3 loop spans 12 amino acids. The germline V and J ends were trimmed by 2 bases and 6 bases, with 5 bases remaining between them. CDR1 is MNHNS, CDR2 SASEGT, per germline.

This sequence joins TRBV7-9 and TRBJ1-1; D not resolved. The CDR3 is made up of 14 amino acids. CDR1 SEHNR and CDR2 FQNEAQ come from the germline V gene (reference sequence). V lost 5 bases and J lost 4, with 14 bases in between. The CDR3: CASSHREGTTEAFF. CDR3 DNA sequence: TGTGCCAGCAGCCACCGGGAAGGTACCACTGAAGCTTTCTTT.

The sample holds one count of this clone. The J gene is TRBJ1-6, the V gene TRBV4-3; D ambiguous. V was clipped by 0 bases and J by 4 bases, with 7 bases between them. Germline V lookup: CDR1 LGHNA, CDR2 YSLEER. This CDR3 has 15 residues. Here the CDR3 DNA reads TGCGCCAGCAGCCAAGATCCCCATTATAATTCACCCCTCCACTTT. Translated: CASSQDPHYNSPLHF.

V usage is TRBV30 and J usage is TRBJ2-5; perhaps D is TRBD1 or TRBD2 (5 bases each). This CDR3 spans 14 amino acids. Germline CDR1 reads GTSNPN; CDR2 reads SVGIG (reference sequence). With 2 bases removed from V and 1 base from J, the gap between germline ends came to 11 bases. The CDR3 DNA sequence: TGTGCCTGGAGTCACGGGGCCTCCCAAGAGACCCAGTACTTC. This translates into CAWSHGASQETQYF.

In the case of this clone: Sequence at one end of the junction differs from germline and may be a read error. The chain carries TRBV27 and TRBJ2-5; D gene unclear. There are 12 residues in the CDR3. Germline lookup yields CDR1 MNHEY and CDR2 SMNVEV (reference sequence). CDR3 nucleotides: TGTGCCATCAGTGAAAGGGTAGAGACCCAGTACTTC. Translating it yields CAISERVETQYF.

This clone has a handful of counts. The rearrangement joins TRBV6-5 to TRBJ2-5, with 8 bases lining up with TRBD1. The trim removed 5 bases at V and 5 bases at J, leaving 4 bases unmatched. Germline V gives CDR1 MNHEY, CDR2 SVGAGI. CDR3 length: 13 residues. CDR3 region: CASSLQGAETQYF. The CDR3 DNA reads TGTGCCAGCAGTCTCCAGGGGGCGGAGACCCAGTACTTC.

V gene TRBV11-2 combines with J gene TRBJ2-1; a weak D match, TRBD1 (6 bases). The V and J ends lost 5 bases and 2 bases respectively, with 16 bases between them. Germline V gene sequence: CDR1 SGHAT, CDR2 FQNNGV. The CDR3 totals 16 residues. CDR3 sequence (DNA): TGTGCCAGCAGCCTCCTAGTGGGGGCGGCCTACAATGAGCAGTTCTTC. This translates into CASSLLVGAAYNEQFF.

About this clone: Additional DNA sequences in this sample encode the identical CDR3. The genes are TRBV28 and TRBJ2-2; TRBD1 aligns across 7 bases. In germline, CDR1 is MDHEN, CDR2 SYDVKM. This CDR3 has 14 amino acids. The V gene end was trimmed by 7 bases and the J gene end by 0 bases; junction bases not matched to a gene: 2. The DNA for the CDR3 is TGTGCCAGCACAGGGACAGCGAACACCGGGGAGCTGTTTTTT. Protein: CASTGTANTGELFF.

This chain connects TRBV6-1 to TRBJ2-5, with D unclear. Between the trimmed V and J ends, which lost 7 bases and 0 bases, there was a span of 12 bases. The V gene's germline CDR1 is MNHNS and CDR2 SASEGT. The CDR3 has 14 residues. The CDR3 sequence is CASILGPYQETQYF. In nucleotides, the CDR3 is TGTGCCAGCATTCTAGGCCCCTACCAAGAGACCCAGTACTTC.